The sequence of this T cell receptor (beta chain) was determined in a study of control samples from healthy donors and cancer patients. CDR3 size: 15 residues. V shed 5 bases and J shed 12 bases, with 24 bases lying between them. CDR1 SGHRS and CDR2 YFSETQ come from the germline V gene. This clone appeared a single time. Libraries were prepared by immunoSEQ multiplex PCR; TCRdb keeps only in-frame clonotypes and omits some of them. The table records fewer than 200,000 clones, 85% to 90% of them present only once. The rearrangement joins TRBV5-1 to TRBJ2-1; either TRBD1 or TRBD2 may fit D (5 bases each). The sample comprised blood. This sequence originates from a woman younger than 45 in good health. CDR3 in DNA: TGCGCCAGCAGGAATCCGGGACGATCACCCCGCGGGCAGTTCTTC. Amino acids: CASRNPGRSPRGQFF. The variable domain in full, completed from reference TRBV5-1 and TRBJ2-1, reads KAGVTQTPRYLIKTRGQQVTLSCSPISGHRSVSWYQQTPGQGLQFLFEYFSETQRNKGNFPGRFSGRQFSNSRSEMNVSTLELGDSALYLCASRNPGRSPRGQFFGPGTRLTVL.